One and the same sample provided the 19 T cell receptor beta chains below, sequenced in a study of blood T cell repertoires in COVID-19 (TCRdb year 2020). The receptor library was made with the immunoSEQ multiplex PCR assay. TCRdb re-hosts the immuneACCESS table, in-frame sequences only. Its copies lack some clones; in the studies checked, an unresolved V gene accounts for under half of them, and the cause for the rest is not known. The sample has about 140,000 clones on record, 79% of them singletons. 3% to 4.5% of the sample lies in the top ten. Sequencing was done on a sample of peripheral blood. These receptors originate from a man in his 60s with acute or convalescent COVID-19.

The J gene is TRBJ1-4, the V gene TRBV7-9, with 7 bases matching TRBD1. V lost 5 bases and J lost 2; bases outside the gene matches: 5. The CDR3 contains 15 residues. CDR1 is SEHNR, CDR2 FQNEAQ, per germline (reference sequence). CDR3 in amino acids: CASSDRQGTNEKLFF. The CDR3 DNA is TGTGCCAGCAGCGACCGACAGGGTACTAATGAAAAACTGTTTTTT. Looking up the rest from reference TRBV7-9 and TRBJ1-4 gives the full variable domain: DTGVSQNPRHKITKRGQNVTFRCDPISEHNRLYWYRQTLGQGPEFLTYFQNEAQLEKSRLLSDRFSAERPKGSFSTLEIQRTEQGDSAMYLCASSDRQGTNEKLFFGSGTQLSVL.

The V call is TRBV7-2, the J call TRBJ2-7; 9 positions agree with TRBD2. This CDR3 has 15 amino acids. From germline, CDR1 is SGHTA and CDR2 FQGNSA. The V gene end was trimmed by 5 bases and the J gene end by 3 bases; junction bases not matched to a gene: 8. CDR3 in amino acids: CASSSGASGVYEQYF. For the CDR3, the DNA is TGTGCCAGCAGCAGTGGGGCTAGCGGGGTCTACGAGCAGTACTTC.

This chain joins TRBV18 and TRBJ1-1; 8 bases fit TRBD1. V trimming: 3 bases; J trimming: 1 base; junction bases outside the gene matches: 16. The CDR3 has 19 amino acids. Looked up from germline, CDR1 is KGHSH and CDR2 is LQKENI. The CDR3 bases are TGTGCCAGCTCACCTGCTTCCATTCAACACAGGGGGGGGAACACTGAAGCTTTCTTT. Residues: CASSPASIQHRGGNTEAFF.

In DNA, the CDR3 is TGTGCCAGCAGTTCCGGGACAACGACCGGGGAGCTGTTTTTT. Translation: CASSSGTTTGELFF. V and J are TRBV27 and TRBJ2-2; D possibly corresponds to TRBD1 (6 bases). Germline loops: CDR1 MNHEY, CDR2 SMNVEV (reference sequence). This CDR3 has 14 amino acids. With 4 bases removed from V and 5 bases from J, the gap between germline ends came to 11 bases.

This chain joins TRBV13 and TRBJ1-2, with no clear D. The V and J ends lost 3 bases and 0 bases respectively, with 11 bases between them. The CDR3 extends over 15 amino acids. CDR1 is PRHDT, CDR2 FYEKMQ, per germline (reference sequence). CDR3 residues: CASSFAARPNYGYTF. Here the CDR3 DNA reads TGTGCCAGCAGCTTTGCAGCGCGACCTAACTATGGCTACACCTTC.

The chain has TRBV3-1 (or the pseudogene TRBV3-2) and TRBJ2-3; D may be TRBD2 (6 bases). The V and J ends lost 2 bases and 1 base respectively, with 13 bases between them. The germline V gene has CDR1 LGHDT and CDR2 YNNKEL (reference sequence). The CDR3 runs 16 residues. CDR3 amino acids: CASSQRKRACTDTQYF. CDR3 sequence (DNA): TGTGCCAGCAGCCAAAGAAAGCGGGCGTGCACAGATACGCAGTATTTT.

The J gene is TRBJ2-3, the V gene TRBV28; a weak D match, TRBD1 (6 bases). Germline CDR1 and CDR2: MDHEN and SYDVKM. V was clipped by 5 bases and J by 2 bases, with 11 bases between them. The CDR3 consists of 14 residues. The CDR3 here is CASSARGLTDTQYF. The CDR3 DNA is TGTGCCAGCAGTGCCAGGGGCCTCACAGATACGCAGTATTTT.

The V and J genes are TRBV30 and TRBJ2-3; 13 bases are a match to TRBD2. Germline V gene lookup returns CDR1 GTSNPN and CDR2 SVGIG (reference sequence). The V segment lost 5 bases and the J segment 6 bases; nucleotides outside the gene matches: 8. The CDR3 loop spans 15 amino acids. The CDR3 DNA reads TGTGCCTGGGATTCTGGACTAGCGGGAGTGGATACGCAGTATTTT. It is translated as CAWDSGLAGVDTQYF. The full variable domain, rest sourced from reference TRBV30 and TRBJ2-3, is SQTIHQWPATLVQPVGSPLSLECTVEGTSNPNLYWYRQAAGRGLQLLFYSVGIGQISSEVPQNLSASRPQDRQFILSSKKLLLSDSGFYLCAWDSGLAGVDTQYFGPGTRLTVL.

About this clone: Relative to the germline gene, one junction end is altered; a read error may explain this. The chain employs TRBV28 and TRBJ1-1; maybe TRBD1 (6 bases). This CDR3 contains 14 residues. Germline loops: CDR1 MDHEN, CDR2 SYDVKM. The CDR3 reads CASSLQQGWTAAFF. Written as DNA, the CDR3 is TGTGCCAGCAGTCTCCAACAGGGTTGGACTGCAGCTTTCTTT.

The chain is built from TRBV5-4 and TRBJ2-2; the match to TRBD2 covers 8 bases. The germline CDR1 and CDR2 sequences are SGHNT and YYREEE (reference sequence). The junction had 8 bases not matched to a gene; V was cut back by 4 bases and J by 6 bases. There are 15 residues in the CDR3. The CDR3 coding sequence is TGTGCCAGCAGCGACATGAGCGGGAGTGCCGGGGAGCTGTTTTTT. It specifies CASSDMSGSAGELFF. Drawing the rest from reference TRBV5-4 and TRBJ2-2, the complete variable domain is ETGVTQSPTHLIKTRGQQVTLRCSSQSGHNTVSWYQQALGQGPQFIFQYYREEENGRGNFPPRFSGLQFPNYSSELNVNALELDDSALYLCASSDMSGSAGELFFGEGSRLTVL.

In its sample, this clone was seen once. CDR3 coding DNA: TGTGCCAGCGGGAGCGGCCGCCTCTACAATGAGCAGTTCTTC. Residues: CASGSGRLYNEQFF. The gene calls are TRBV7-2 and TRBJ2-1, with D perhaps matching TRBD2 (5 bases). CDR1 SGHTA and CDR2 FQGNSA come from the germline V gene. The V end lost 8 bases, the J end lost 3 bases, and 14 bases lay between the germline ends. The CDR3 is 14 amino acids.

The chain couples TRBV30 to TRBJ1-6, with TRBD1 identical over 7 bases. V trimming: 0 bases; J trimming: 7 bases; junction bases outside the gene matches: 0. This CDR3 comprises 13 residues. Germline V CDR1 and CDR2: GTSNPN, SVGIG (reference sequence). CDR3 amino acids: CAWSVQGNSPLHF. In DNA form, the CDR3 reads TGTGCCTGGAGTGTACAGGGGAATTCACCCCTCCACTTT.

The chain links TRBV5-6 to TRBJ1-5; 10 bases fit TRBD1. The germline gives CDR1 SGHDT, CDR2 YYEEEE. V was pared by 4 bases and J by 5 bases, with 6 bases of the junction left unmatched. The CDR3 sequence is 15 residues long. The CDR3 sequence is CASSMLDRGDQPQHF. The CDR3 DNA reads TGTGCCAGCAGCATGTTGGACAGGGGGGATCAGCCCCAGCATTTT.

The V and J genes are TRBV9 and TRBJ2-3; tentatively, D is TRBD2 (7 bases). V dropped 3 bases and J dropped 5 bases, with 19 bases sitting between them. The length of the CDR3 is 16 residues. Germline lookup yields CDR1 SGDLS and CDR2 YYNGEE. The CDR3 region is CASSENPRGARDTQYF. The CDR3 bases are TGTGCCAGCAGCGAGAACCCCCGGGGGGCCAGAGATACGCAGTATTTT. Complete variable domain (other parts from reference TRBV9 and TRBJ2-3): DSGVTQTPKHLITATGQRVTLRCSPRSGDLSVYWYQQSLDQGLQFLIQYYNGEERAKGNILERFSAQQFPDLHSELNLSSLELGDSALYFCASSENPRGARDTQYFGPGTRLTVL.

This chain connects TRBV6-2 or TRBV6-3 to TRBJ1-5; 7 nucleotides line up with TRBD1. Germline CDR1 reads MNHEY; CDR2 reads SVGEGT. The CDR3 contains 14 residues. Trimming took 5 bases from V and 3 from J; bases not matched to a gene: 4. The CDR3 region has the DNA TGTGCCAGCAGTGCACAGGGGCACAATCAGCCCCAGCATTTT. Protein sequence: CASSAQGHNQPQHF.

The V and J genes are TRBV7-2 and TRBJ1-5; maybe TRBD1 (5 bases). V lost 5 bases and J lost 0, with 11 bases in between. This CDR3 is 15 amino acids long. Germline CDR1 and CDR2: SGHTA and FQGNSA. The CDR3, as DNA: TGTGCCAGCAGCGGGGGGGGGTTTAGCAATCAGCCCCAGCATTTT. It is translated as CASSGGGFSNQPQHF.

This rearrangement joins TRBV18 to TRBJ1-6, with D unclear. Germline V CDR1 and CDR2: KGHSH, LQKENI. Trimming took 2 bases from V and 7 from J, leaving 9 bases between them. This CDR3 comprises 14 residues. The CDR3 nucleotides are TGTGCCAGCTCACCAACACAGAAGAATTCACCCCTCCACTTT. This sequence encodes CASSPTQKNSPLHF.

Only a few counts were recorded for this clone. The chain couples TRBV24-1 to TRBJ1-6; D not resolved. The ends were cut back, 2 bases at V and 2 bases at J, with 15 bases in the middle. Germline CDR1 reads KGHDR; CDR2 reads SFDVKD. This CDR3 contains 18 residues. CDR3 nucleotides: TGTGCCACCAGTGATTCAGGCTTTAAGGAAACCTATAATTCACCCCTCCACTTT. Encoded protein: CATSDSGFKETYNSPLHF.

The chain carries TRBV27 and TRBJ2-7, with D unresolved. The V end was cut by 7 bases, the J end by 1 base, with 8 bases between. Germline CDR1 and CDR2: MNHEY and SMNVEV (reference sequence). The CDR3 consists of 12 residues. This chain's CDR3 is CASTLLSYEQYF. The CDR3 nucleotides are TGTGCCAGCACCCTCCTGTCCTACGAGCAGTACTTC.